In its sample, the clone carrying this TCR beta chain was seen once. Its antigen is not known. The data derive from a study of T cell responses to AZD1222 COVID-19 vaccine. The study's findings and limits: Spike-specific TCR depth and breadth grew after two AZD1222 doses. Nearly half of spike-specific TCRs reportedly go after variant regions that carry no mutations.

This table comes from immunoSEQ multiplex PCR, and its TCRdb copy is limited to in-frame clones, with some not included. The table has 250,000 to 300,000 clones, approximately 94% seen once. This TCR derives from an adult who received the AZD1222 COVID-19 vaccine. The sample in question was peripheral blood, obtained 28 days after the second AZD1222 dose.

CDR3 coding DNA: TGTGCCAGCAGCTTGGCCCAGCGGGAGGGCAATGAGCAGTTCTTC. This sequence encodes CASSLAQREGNEQFF. The chain links TRBV5-4 to TRBJ2-1, with TRBD2 matching over 10 bases. V trimming: 0 bases; J trimming: 6 bases; junction bases outside the gene matches: 3. Germline V CDR1 and CDR2: SGHNT, YYREEE (reference sequence). The CDR3 sequence is 15 residues long.